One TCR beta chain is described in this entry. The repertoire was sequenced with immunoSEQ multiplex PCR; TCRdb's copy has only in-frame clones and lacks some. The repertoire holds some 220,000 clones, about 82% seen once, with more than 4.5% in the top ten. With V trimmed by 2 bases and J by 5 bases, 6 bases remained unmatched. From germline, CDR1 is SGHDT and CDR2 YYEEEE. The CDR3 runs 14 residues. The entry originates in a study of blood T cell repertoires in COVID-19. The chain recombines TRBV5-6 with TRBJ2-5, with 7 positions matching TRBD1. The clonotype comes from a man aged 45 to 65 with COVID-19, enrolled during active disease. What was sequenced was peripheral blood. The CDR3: CASSLAGQVETQYF. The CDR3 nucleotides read TGTGCCAGCAGCTTAGCCGGACAGGTGGAGACCCAGTACTTC.